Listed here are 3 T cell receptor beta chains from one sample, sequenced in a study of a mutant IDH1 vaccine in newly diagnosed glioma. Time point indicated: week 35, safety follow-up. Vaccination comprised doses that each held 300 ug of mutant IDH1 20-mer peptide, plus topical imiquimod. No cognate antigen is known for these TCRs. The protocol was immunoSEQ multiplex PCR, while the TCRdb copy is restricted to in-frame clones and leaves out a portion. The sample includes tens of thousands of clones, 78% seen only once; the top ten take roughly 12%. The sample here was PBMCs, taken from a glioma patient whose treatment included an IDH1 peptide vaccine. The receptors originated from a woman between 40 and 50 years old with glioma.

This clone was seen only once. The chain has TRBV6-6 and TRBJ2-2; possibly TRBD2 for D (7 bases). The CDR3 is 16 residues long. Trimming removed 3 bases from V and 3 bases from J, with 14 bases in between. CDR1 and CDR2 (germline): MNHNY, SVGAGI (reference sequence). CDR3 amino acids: CASSYLGGAHTGELFF. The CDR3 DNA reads TGTGCCAGCAGTTATCTTGGGGGGGCGCACACCGGGGAGCTGTTTTTT.

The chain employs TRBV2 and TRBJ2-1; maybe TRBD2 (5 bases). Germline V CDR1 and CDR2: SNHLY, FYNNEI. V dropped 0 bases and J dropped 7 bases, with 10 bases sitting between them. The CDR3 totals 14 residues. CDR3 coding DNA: TGTGCCAGCAGTGAAGCGCTTTCGGGGAATGAGCAGTTCTTC. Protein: CASSEALSGNEQFF.

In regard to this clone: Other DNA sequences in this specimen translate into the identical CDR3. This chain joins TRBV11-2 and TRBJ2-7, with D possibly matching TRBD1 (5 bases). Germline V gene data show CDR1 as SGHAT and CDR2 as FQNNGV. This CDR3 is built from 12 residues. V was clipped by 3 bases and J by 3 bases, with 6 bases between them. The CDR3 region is CASSFTGYEQYF. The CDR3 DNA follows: TGTGCCAGCAGCTTCACAGGCTACGAGCAGTACTTC.